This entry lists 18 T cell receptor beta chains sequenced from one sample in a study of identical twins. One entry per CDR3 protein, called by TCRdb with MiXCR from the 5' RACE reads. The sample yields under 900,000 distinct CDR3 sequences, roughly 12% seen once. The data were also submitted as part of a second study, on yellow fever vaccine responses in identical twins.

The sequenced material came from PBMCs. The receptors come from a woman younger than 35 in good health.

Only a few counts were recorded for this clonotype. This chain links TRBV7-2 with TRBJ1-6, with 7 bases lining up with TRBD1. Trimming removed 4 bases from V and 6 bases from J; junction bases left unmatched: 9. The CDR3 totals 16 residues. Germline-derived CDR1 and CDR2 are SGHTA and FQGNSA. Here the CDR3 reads CASSSNSGQFNSPLHF. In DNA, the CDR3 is TGTGCCAGCAGCTCAAACTCGGGACAGTTTAATTCACCCCTCCACTTT.

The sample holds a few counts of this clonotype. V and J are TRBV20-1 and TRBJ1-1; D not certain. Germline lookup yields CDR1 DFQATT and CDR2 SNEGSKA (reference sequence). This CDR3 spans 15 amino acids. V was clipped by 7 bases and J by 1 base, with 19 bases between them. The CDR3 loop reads CSVSLRRGRNTEAFF. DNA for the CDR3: TGCAGTGTCTCCCTAAGGCGGGGAAGGAACACTGAAGCTTTCTTT.

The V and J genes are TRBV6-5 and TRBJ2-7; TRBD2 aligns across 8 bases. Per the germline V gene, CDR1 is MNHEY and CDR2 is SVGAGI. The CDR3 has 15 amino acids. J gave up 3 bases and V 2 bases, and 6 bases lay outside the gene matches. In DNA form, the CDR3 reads TGTGCCAGCAGTTACCGAGGTAGCGGGATCTACGAGCAGTACTTC. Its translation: CASSYRGSGIYEQYF.

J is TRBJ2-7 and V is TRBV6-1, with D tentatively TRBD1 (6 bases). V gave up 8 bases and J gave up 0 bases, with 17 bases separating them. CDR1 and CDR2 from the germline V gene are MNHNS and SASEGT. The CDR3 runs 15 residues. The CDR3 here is CASRSRDILSYEQYV. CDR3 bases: TGTGCCAGCCGATCACGGGACATACTCTCCTACGAGCAGTACGTC.

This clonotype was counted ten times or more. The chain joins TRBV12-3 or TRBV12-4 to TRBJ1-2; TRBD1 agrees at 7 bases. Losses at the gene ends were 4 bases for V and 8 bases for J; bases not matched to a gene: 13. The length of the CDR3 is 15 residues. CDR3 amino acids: CASSSTRDRQGGYTF. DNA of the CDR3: TGTGCCAGCAGTTCCACACGGGACCGACAGGGCGGCTACACCTTC.

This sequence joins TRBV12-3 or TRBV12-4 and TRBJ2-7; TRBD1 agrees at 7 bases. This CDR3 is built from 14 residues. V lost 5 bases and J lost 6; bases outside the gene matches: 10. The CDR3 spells CASSRSTGKGEQYF. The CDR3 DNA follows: TGTGCCAGCAGTCGTTCGACAGGGAAGGGCGAGCAGTACTTC.

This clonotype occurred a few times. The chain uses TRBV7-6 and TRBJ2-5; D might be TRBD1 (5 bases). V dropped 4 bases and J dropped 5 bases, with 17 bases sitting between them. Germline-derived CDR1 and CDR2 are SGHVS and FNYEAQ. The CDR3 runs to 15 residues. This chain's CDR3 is CASSSWTAAGETQYF. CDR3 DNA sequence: TGTGCCAGCAGCTCCTGGACCGCGGCAGGGGAGACCCAGTACTTC.

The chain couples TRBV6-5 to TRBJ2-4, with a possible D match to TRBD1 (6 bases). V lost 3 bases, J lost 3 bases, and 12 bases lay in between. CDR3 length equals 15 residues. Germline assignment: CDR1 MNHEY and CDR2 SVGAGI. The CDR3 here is CASSYDRSIKNIQYF. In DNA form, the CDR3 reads TGTGCCAGCAGTTATGACAGGTCTATCAAAAACATTCAGTACTTC.

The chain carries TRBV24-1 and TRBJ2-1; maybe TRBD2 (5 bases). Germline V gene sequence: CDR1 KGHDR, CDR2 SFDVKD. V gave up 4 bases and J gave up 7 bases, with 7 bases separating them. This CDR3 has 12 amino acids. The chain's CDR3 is CATSEWTNEQFF. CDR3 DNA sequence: TGTGCCACCAGTGAATGGACTAATGAGCAGTTCTTC.

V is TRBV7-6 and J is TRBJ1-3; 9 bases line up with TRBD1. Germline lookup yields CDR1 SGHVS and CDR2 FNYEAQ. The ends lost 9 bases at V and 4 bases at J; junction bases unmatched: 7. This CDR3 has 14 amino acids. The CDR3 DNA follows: TGTGCCAGTGGACCCGGACAGGGGGGAAACACCATATATTTT. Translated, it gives CASGPGQGGNTIYF.

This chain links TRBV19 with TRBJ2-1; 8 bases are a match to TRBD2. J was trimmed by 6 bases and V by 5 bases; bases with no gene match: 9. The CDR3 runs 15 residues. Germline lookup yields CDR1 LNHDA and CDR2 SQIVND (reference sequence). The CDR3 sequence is CASSLIAGSTNEQFF. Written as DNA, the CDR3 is TGTGCCAGTAGTTTAATAGCGGGATCCACCAATGAGCAGTTCTTC.

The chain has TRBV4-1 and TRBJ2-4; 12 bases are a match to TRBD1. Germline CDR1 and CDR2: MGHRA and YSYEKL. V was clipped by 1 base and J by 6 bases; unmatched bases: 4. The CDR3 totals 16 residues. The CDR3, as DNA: TGCGCCAGCAGCCAAGGGGGACAGGGGGCGAGAAACATTCAGTACTTC. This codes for CASSQGGQGARNIQYF.

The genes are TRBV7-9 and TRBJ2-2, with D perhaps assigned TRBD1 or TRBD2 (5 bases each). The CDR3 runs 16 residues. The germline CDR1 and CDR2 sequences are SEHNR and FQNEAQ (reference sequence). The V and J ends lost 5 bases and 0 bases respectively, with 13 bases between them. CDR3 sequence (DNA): TGTGCCAGCAGCCCTCGTTGGGACGCGAACACCGGGGAGCTGTTTTTT. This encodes CASSPRWDANTGELFF.

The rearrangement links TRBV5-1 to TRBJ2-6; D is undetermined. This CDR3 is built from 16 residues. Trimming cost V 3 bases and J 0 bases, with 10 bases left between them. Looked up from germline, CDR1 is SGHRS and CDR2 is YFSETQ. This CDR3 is CASSSGVSSGANVLTF. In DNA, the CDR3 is TGCGCCAGCAGCTCCGGTGTTAGCTCTGGGGCCAACGTCCTGACTTTC.

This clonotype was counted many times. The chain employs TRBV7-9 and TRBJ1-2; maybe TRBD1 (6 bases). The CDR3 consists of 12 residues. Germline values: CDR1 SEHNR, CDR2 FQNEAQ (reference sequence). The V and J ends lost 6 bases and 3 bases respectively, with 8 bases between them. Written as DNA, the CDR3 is TGTGCCAGCAGTCGGACAGACTATGGCTACACCTTC. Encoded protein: CASSRTDYGYTF. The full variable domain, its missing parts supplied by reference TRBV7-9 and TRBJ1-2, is DTGVSQNPRHKITKRGQNVTFRCDPISEHNRLYWYRQTLGQGPEFLTYFQNEAQLEKSRLLSDRFSAERPKGSFSTLEIQRTEQGDSAMYLCASSRTDYGYTFGSGTRLTVV.

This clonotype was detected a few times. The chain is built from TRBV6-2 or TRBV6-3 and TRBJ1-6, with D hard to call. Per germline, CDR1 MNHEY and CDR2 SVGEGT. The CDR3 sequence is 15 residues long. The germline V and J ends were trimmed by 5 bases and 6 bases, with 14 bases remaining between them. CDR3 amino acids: CASSPNGRTNSPLHF. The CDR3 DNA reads TGTGCCAGCAGTCCGAACGGACGGACTAATTCACCCCTCCACTTT.

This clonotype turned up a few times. In nucleotides, the CDR3 is TGCGCCAGCAGCCAGGTGACAGCCAGGCACGAGCAGTACTTC. Translation gives CASSQVTARHEQYF. V and J are TRBV4-1 and TRBJ2-7; TRBD1 is a possible D gene (5 bases). CDR3 length equals 14 residues. Germline-derived CDR1 and CDR2 are MGHRA and YSYEKL. The germline V and J ends were trimmed by 3 bases and 5 bases, with 14 bases remaining between them.

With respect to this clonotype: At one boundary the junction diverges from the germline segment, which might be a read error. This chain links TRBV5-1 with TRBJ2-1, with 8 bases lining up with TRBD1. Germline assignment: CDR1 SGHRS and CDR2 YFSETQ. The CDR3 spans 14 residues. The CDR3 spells CASFRDRPGNDQFF. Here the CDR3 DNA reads TGCGCCAGCTTCCGGGACAGGCCCGGCAATGATCAGTTCTTC.